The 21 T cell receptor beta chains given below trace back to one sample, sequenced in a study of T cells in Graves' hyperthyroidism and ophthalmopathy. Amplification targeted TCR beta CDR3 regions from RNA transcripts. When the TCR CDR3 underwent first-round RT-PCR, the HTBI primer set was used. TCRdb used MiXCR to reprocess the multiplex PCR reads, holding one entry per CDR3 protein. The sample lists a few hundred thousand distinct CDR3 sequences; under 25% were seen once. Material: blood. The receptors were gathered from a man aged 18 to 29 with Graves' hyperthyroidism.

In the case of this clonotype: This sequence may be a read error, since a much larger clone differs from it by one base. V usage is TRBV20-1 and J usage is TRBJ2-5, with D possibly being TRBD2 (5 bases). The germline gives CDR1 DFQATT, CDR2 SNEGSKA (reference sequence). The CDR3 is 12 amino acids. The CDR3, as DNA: TGCAGTGTTTGGACTGCCGGGGAGACCCGGTACTTC. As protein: CSVWTAGETRYF.

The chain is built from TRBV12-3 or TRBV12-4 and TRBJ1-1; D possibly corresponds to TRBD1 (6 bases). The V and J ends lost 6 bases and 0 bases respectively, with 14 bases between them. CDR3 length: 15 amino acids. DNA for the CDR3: TGTGCCAGCAGGCCCCCGGGGGGCATGAACACTGAAGCTTTCTTT. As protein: CASRPPGGMNTEAFF.

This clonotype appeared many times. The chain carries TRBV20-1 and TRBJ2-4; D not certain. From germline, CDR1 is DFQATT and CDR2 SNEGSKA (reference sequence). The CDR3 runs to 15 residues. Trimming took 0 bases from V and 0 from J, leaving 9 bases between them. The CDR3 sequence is CSARDAVLAKNIQYF. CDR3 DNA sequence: TGCAGTGCTAGAGACGCGGTATTAGCCAAAAACATTCAGTACTTC.

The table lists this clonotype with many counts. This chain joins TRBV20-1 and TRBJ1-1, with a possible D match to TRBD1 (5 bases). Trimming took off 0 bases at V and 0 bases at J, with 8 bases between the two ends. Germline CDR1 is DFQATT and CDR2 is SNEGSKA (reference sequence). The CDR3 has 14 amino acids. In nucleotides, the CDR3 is TGCAGTGCTAGAGATGGGGGGATGAACACTGAAGCTTTCTTT. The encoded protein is CSARDGGMNTEAFF.

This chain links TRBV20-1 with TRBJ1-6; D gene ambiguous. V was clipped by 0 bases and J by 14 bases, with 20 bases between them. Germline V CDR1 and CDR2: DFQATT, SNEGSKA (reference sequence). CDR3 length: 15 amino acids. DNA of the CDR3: TGCAGTGCTAGAGATCCCTCAGGCGGACTATCGACCCTCCACTTT. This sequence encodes CSARDPSGGLSTLHF.

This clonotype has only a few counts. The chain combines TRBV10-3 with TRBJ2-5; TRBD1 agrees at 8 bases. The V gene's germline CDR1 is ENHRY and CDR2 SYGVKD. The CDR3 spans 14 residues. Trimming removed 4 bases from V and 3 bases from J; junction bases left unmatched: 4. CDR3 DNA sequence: TGTGCCATCAGTGGAGGACAGGGAAAAGAGACCCAGTACTTC. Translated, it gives CAISGGQGKETQYF.

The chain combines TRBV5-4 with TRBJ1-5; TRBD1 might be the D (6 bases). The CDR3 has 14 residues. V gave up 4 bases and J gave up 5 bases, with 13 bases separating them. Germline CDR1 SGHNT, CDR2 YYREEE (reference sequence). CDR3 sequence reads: CASSPGVADQPQHF. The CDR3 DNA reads TGTGCCAGCAGCCCAGGGGTGGCGGATCAGCCCCAGCATTTT. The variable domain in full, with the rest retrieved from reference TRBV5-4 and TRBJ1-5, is ETGVTQSPTHLIKTRGQQVTLRCSSQSGHNTVSWYQQALGQGPQFIFQYYREEENGRGNFPPRFSGLQFPNYSSELNVNALELDDSALYLCASSPGVADQPQHFGDGTRLSIL.

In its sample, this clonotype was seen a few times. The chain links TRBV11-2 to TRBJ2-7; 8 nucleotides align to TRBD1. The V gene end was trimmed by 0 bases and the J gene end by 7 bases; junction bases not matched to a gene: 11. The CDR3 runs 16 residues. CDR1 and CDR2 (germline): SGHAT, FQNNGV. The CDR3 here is CASSLEVGTGRAEQYF. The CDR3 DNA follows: TGTGCCAGCAGCTTAGAGGTCGGGACAGGCCGAGCAGAGCAGTACTTC.

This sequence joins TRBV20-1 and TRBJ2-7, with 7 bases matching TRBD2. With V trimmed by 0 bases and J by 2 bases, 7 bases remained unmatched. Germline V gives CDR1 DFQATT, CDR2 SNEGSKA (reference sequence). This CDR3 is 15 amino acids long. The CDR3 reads CSARDGGFYTYEQYF. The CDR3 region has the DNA TGCAGTGCTAGAGACGGGGGGTTCTATACCTACGAGCAGTACTTC.

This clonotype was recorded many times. CDR3 in amino acids: CASSLGPASYGYTF. CDR3 nucleotide sequence: TGTGCCAGCAGTTTAGGCCCCGCCTCCTATGGCTACACCTTC. This rearrangement joins TRBV12-3 or TRBV12-4 to TRBJ1-2; no reliable D call. This CDR3 comprises 14 residues. V shed 1 base and J shed 4 bases, with 10 bases lying between them.

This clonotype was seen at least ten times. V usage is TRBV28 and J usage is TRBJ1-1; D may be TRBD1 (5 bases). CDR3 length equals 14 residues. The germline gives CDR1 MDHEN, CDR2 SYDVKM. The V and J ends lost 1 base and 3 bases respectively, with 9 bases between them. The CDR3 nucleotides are TGTGCCAGCAGTTTATCAGGGCTCTACACTGAAGCTTTCTTT. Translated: CASSLSGLYTEAFF.

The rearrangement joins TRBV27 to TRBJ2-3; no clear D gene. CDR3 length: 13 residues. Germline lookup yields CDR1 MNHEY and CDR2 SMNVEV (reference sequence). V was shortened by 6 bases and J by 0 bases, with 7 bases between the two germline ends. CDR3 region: CASRSPSTDTQYF. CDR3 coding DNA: TGTGCCAGCAGGAGCCCCAGCACAGATACGCAGTATTTT.

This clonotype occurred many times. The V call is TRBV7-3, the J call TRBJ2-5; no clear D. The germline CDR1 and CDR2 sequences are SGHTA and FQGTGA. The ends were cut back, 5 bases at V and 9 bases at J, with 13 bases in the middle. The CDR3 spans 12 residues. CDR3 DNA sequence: TGTGCCAGCAGCCAAAAGGAGTTGTCCCAGTACTTC. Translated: CASSQKELSQYF.

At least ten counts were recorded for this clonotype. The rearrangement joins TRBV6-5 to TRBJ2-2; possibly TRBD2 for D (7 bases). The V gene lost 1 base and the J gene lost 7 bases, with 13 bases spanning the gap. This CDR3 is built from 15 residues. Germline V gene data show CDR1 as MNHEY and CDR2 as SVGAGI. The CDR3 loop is CASSYLGGASGELFF. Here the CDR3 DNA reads TGTGCCAGCAGTTACTTAGGGGGGGCTAGCGGGGAGCTGTTTTTT.

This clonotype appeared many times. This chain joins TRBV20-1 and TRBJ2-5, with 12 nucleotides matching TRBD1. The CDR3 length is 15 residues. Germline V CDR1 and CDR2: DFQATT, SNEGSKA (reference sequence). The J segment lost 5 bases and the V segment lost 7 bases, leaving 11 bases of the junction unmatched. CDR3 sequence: CSVEGQGALRETQYF. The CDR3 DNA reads TGCAGTGTAGAGGGACAGGGGGCACTTCGGGAGACCCAGTACTTC.

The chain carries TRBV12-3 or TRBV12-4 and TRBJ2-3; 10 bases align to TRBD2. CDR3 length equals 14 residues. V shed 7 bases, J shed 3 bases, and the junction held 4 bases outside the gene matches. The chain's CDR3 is CASKSGGGTDTQYF. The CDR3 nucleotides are TGTGCCAGCAAAAGCGGGGGGGGTACAGATACGCAGTATTTT.

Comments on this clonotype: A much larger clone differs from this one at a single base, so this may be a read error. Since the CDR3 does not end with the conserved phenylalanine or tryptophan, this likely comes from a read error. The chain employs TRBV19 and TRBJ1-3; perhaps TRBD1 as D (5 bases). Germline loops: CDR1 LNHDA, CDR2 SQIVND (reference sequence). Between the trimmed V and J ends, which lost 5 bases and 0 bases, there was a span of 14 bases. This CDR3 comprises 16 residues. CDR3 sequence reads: CASSATDASSGNTIYL. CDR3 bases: TGTGCCAGTAGTGCGACAGATGCCTCCTCTGGAAACACCATATATTTG.

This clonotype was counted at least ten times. CDR3 sequence: CAISDTSGRGHGYTF. The CDR3, as DNA: TGTGCCATCAGTGATACCTCTGGCAGGGGTCATGGCTACACCTTC. This sequence joins TRBV10-3 and TRBJ1-2, with D tentatively TRBD1 (6 bases). The CDR3 has 15 amino acids. V dropped 3 bases and J dropped 6 bases, with 17 bases sitting between them. CDR1 ENHRY and CDR2 SYGVKD come from the germline V gene.

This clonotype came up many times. The CDR3 region has the DNA TGTGCCAGCAACAAAAATCAGGACCTGTCCTACGAGCAGTACTTC. It is translated as CASNKNQDLSYEQYF. The V gene is TRBV12-3 or TRBV12-4, the J gene TRBJ2-7; D remains unclear. Trimming pared 7 bases from V and 1 base from J, leaving 17 bases between. CDR3 length equals 15 residues.

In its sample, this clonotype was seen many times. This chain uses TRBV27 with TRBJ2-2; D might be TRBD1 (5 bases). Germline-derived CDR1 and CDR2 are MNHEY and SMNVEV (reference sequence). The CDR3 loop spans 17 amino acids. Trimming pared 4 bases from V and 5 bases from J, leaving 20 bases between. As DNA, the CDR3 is TGTGCCAGCAGTTCTCCCCTTAAAAGGGGATGGACCGGGGAGCTGTTTTTT. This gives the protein CASSSPLKRGWTGELFF.

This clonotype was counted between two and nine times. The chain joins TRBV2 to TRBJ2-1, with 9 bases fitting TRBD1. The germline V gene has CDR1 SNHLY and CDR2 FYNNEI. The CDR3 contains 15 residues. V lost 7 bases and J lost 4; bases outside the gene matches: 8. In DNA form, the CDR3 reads TGTGCCAGCAATCCCGGGACAGGGTATTACAATGAGCAGTTCTTC. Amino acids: CASNPGTGYYNEQFF.